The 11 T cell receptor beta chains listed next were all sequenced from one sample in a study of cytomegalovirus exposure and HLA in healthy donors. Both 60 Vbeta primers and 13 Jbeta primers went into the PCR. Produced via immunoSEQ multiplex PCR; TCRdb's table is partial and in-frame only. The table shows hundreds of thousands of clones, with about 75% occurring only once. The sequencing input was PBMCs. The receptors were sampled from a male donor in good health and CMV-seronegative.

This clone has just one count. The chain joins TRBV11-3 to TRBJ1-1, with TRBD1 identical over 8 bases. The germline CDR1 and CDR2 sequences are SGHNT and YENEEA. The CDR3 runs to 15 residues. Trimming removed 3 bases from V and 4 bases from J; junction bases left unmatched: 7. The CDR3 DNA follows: TGTGCCAGCAGCTTTGGACAGGGAGGTAGCACTGAAGCTTTCTTT. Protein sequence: CASSFGQGGSTEAFF.

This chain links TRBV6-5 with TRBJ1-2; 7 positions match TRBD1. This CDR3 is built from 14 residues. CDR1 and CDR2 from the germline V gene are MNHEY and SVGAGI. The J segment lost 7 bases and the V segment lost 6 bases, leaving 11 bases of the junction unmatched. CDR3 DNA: TGTGCCAGCAGCCCTCAACAGGGGTCGGGTGGCTACACCTTC. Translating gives CASSPQQGSGGYTF.

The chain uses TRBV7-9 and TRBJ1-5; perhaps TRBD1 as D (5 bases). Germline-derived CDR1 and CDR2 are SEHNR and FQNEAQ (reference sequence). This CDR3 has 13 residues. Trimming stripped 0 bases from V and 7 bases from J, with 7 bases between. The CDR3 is CASSLAGGQPQHF. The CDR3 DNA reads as TGTGCCAGCAGCTTAGCGGGGGGGCAGCCCCAGCATTTT. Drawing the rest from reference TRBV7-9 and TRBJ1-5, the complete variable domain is DTGVSQNPRHKITKRGQNVTFRCDPISEHNRLYWYRQTLGQGPEFLTYFQNEAQLEKSRLLSDRFSAERPKGSFSTLEIQRTEQGDSAMYLCASSLAGGQPQHFGDGTRLSIL.

For the CDR3, the DNA is TGTGCCAGCAGCCCCCTGGGACAGGGATTCTTTGGGACCATATATTTT. It specifies CASSPLGQGFFGTIYF. This rearrangement joins TRBV11-2 to TRBJ1-3; 9 positions agree with TRBD1. The germline V gene encodes CDR1 SGHAT and CDR2 FQNNGV. V was pared by 5 bases and J by 10 bases, with 15 bases of the junction left unmatched. CDR3 length: 16 amino acids.

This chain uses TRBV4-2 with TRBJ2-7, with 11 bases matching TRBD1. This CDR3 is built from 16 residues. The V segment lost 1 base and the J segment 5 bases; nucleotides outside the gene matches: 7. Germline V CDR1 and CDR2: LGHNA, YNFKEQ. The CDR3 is CASSQVSGQGDNEQYF. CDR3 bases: TGTGCCAGCAGCCAAGTCTCGGGACAGGGGGACAACGAGCAGTACTTC.

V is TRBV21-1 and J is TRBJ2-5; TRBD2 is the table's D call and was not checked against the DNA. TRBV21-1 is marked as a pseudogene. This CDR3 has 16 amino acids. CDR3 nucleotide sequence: TGTGCCAGCAGCAAAGGAAGCAGCGGGAGTTCCGAGACCCAGTACTTC. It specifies CASSKGSSGSSETQYF.

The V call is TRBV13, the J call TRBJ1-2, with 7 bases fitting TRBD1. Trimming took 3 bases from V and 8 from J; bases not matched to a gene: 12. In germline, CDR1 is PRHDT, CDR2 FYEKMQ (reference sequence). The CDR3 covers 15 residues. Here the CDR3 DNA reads TGTGCCAGCAGCTTCTCATCCGGACAGGCTGGAGGCTACACCTTC. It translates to CASSFSSGQAGGYTF.

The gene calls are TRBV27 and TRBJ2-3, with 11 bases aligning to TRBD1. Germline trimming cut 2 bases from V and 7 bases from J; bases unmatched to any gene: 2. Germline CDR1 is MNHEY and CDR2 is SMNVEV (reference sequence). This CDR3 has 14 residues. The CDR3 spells CASSLGQGAHTQYF. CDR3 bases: TGTGCCAGCAGTTTAGGACAGGGGGCACATACGCAGTATTTT.

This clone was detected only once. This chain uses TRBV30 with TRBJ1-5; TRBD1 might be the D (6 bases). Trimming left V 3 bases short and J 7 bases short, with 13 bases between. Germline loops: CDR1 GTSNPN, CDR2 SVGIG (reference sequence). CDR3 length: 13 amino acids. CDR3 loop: CAWRAQQGQPQHF. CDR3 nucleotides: TGTGCCTGGAGAGCCCAGCAGGGGCAGCCCCAGCATTTT.

CDR3 loop: CASSLGRAADYEQYF. The CDR3 nucleotides are TGTGCCAGCAGCTTAGGAAGGGCAGCGGACTACGAGCAGTACTTC. The chain has TRBV7-2 and TRBJ2-7, with a possible D match to TRBD2 (5 bases). This CDR3 spans 15 amino acids. Between the trimmed V and J ends, which lost 1 base and 3 bases, there was a span of 13 bases. Germline lookup yields CDR1 SGHTA and CDR2 FQGNSA.

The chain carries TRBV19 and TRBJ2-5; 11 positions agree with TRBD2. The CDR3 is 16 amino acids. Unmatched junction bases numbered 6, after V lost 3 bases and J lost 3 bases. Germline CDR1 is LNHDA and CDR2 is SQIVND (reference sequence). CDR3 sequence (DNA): TGTGCCAGTAGTATCCCCCAGACTAGCGGGAAAGAGACCCAGTACTTC. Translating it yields CASSIPQTSGKETQYF.